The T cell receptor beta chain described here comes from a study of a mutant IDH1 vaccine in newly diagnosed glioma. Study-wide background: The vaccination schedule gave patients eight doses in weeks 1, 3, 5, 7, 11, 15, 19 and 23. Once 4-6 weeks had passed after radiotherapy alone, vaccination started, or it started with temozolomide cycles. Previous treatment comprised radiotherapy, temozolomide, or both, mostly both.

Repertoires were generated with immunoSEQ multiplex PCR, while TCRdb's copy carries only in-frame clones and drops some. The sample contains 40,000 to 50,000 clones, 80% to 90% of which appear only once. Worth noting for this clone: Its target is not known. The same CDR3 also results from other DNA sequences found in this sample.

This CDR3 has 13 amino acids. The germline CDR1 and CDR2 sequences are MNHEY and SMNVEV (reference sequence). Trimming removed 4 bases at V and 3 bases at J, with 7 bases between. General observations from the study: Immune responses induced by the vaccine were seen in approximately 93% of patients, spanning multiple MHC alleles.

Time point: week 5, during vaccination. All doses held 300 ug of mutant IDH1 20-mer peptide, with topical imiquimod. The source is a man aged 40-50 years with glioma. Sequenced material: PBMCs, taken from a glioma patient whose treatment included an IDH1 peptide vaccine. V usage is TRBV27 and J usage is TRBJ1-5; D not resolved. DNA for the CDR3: TGTGCCAGCAGTTGGGGATCCAATCAGCCCCAGCATTTT. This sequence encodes CASSWGSNQPQHF.